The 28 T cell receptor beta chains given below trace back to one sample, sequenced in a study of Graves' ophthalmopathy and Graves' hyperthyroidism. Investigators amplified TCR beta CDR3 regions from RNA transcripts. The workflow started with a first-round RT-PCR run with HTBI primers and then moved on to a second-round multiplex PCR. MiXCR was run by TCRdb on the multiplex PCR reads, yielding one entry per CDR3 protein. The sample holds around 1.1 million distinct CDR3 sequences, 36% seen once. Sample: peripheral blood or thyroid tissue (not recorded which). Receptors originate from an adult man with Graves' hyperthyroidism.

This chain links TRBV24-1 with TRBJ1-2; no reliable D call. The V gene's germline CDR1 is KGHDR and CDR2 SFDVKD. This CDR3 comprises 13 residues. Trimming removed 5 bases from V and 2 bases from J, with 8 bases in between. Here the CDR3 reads CATSGRVNYGYTF. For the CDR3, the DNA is TGTGCCACCAGTGGCCGGGTGAACTATGGCTACACCTTC.

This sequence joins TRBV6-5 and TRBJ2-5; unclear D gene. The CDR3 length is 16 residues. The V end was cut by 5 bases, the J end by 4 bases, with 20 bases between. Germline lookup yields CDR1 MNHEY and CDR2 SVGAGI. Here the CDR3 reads CASSPSLVGRLETQYF. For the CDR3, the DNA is TGTGCCAGCAGTCCCTCGTTGGTGGGTCGGTTAGAGACCCAGTACTTC.

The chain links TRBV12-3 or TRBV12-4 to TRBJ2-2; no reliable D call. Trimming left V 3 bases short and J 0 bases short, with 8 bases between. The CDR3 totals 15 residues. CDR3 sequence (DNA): TGTGCCAGCAGTTTGCAGACACCGAACACCGGGGAGCTGTTTTTT. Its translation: CASSLQTPNTGELFF.

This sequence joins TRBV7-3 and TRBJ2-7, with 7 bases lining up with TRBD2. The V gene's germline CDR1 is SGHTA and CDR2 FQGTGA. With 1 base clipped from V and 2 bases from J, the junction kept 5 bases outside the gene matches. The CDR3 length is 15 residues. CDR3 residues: CASSLNAGVTYEQYF. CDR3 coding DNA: TGTGCCAGCAGCTTAAACGCGGGAGTCACCTACGAGCAGTACTTC.

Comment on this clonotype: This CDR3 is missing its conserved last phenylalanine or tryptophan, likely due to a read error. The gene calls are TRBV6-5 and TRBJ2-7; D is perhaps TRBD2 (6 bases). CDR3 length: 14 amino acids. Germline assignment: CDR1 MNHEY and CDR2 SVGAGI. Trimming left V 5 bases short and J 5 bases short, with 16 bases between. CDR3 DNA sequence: TGTGCCAGCAGTGAGGGACTTGTCACCCACGAGCAGTACCTC. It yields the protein CASSEGLVTHEQYL.

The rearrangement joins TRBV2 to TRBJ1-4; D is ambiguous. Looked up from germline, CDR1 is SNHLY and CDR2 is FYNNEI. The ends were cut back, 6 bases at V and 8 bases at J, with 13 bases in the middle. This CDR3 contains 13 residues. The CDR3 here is CASRRAVQEKLFF. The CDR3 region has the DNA TGTGCCAGCAGGCGGGCAGTACAAGAAAAACTGTTTTTT.

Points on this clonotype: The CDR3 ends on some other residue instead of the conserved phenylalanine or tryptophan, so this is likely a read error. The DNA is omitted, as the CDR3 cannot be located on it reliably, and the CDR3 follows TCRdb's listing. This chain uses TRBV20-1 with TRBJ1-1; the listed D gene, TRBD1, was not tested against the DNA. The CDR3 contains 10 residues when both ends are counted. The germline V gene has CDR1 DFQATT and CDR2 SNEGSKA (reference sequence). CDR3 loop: CSARVGQGIV.

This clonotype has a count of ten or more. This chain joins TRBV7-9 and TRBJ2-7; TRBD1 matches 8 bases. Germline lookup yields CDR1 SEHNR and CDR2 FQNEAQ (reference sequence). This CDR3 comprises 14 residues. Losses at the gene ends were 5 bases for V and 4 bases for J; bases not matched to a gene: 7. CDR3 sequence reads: CASSRRDRSYEQYF. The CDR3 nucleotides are TGTGCCAGCAGCCGGCGGGACAGGTCATACGAGCAGTACTTC.

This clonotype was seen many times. The CDR3 bases are TGTGCCAGTAGCCCCCCCACGGACGGGAATCAGCCCCAGCATTTT. Its translation is CASSPPTDGNQPQHF. This rearrangement joins TRBV19 to TRBJ1-5, with unresolved D. V lost 6 bases, J lost 4 bases, and 16 bases lay in between. In germline, CDR1 is LNHDA, CDR2 SQIVND (reference sequence). The CDR3 contains 15 residues.

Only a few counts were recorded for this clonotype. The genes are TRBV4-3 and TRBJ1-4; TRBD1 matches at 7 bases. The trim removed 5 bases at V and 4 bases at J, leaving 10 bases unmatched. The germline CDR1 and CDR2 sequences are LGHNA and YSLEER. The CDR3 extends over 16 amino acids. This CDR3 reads CASSSDRVWDNEKLFF. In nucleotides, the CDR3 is TGCGCCAGCAGCAGCGACAGGGTGTGGGATAATGAAAAACTGTTTTTT.

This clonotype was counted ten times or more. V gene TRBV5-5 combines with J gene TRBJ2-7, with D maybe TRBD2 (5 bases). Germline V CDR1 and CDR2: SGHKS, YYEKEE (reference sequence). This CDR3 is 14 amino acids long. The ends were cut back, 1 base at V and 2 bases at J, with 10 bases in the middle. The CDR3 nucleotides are TGTGCCAGCAGCTTGTATGGGAGCCCCTACGAGCAGTACTTC. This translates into CASSLYGSPYEQYF.

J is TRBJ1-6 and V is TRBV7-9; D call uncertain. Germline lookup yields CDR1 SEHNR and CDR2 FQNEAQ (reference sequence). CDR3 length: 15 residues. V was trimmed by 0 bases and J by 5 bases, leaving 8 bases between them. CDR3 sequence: CASSLAGSDNSPLHF. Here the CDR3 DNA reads TGTGCCAGCAGCTTAGCAGGGTCGGATAATTCACCCCTCCACTTT. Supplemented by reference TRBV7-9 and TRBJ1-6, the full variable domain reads DTGVSQNPRHKITKRGQNVTFRCDPISEHNRLYWYRQTLGQGPEFLTYFQNEAQLEKSRLLSDRFSAERPKGSFSTLEIQRTEQGDSAMYLCASSLAGSDNSPLHFGNGTRLTVT.

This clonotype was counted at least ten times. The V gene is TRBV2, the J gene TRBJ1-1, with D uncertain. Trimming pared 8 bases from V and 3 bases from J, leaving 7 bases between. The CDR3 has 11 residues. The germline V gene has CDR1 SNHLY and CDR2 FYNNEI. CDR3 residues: CASVTYTEAFF. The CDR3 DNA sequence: TGTGCCAGCGTTACTTACACTGAAGCTTTCTTT.

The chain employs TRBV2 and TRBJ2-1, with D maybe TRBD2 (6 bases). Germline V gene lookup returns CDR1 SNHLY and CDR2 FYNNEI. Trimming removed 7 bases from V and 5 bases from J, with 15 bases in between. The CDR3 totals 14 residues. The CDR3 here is CASIRAGLHNEQFF. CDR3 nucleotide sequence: TGTGCCAGCATCCGGGCGGGACTCCACAATGAGCAGTTCTTC.

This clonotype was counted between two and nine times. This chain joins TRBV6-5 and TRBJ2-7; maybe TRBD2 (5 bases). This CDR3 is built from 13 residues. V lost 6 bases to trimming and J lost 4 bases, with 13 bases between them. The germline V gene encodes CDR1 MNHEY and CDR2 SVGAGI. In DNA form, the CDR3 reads TGTGCCAGCAGACGCGAGGGTCAATACGAGCAGTACTTC. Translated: CASRREGQYEQYF.

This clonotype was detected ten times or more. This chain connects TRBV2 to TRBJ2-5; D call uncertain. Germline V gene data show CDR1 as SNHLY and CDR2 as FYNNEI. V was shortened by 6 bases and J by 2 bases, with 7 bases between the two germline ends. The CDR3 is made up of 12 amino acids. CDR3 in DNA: TGTGCCAGCAGGAACTTACAAGAGACCCAGTACTTC. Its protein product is CASRNLQETQYF.

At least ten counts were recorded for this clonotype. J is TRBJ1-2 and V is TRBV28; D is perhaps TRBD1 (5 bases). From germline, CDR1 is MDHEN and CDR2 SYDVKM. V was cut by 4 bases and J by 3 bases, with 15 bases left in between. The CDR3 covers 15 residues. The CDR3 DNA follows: TGTGCCAGCAGTTCACCGGGACCGCGGCACTATGGCTACACCTTC. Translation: CASSSPGPRHYGYTF.

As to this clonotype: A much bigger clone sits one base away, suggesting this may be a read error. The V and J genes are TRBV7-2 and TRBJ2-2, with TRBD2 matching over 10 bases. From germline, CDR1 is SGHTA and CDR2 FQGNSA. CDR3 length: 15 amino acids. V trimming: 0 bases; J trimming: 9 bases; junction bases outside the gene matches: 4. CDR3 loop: CASSLAGTSAWELFF. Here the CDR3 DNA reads TGTGCCAGCAGCTTAGCCGGGACTAGCGCCTGGGAGCTGTTTTTT.

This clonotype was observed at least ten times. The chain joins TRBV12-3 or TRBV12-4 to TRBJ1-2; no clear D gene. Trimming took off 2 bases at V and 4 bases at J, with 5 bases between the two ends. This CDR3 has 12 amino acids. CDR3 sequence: CASSLNPYGYTF. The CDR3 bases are TGTGCCAGCAGTTTAAACCCCTATGGCTACACCTTC.

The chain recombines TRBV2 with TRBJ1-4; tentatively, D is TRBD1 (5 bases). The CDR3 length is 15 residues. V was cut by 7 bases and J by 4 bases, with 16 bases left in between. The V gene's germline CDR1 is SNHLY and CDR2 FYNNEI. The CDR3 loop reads CASKLTGGINEKLFF. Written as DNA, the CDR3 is TGTGCCAGCAAACTAACCGGGGGTATTAATGAAAAACTGTTTTTT.

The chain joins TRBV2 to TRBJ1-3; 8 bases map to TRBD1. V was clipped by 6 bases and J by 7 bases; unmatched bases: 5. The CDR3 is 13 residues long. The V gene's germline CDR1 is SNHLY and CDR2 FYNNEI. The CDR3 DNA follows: TGTGCCAGCAGGGACAGGGTGGGCAACACCATATATTTT. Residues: CASRDRVGNTIYF.

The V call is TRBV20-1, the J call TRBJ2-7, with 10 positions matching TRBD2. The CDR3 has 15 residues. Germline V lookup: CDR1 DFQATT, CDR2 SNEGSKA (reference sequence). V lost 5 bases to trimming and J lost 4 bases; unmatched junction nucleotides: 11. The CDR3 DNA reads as TGCAGTGCTTTCGATAGCGGGAGGCCCAATTACGAGCAGTACTTC. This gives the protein CSAFDSGRPNYEQYF.

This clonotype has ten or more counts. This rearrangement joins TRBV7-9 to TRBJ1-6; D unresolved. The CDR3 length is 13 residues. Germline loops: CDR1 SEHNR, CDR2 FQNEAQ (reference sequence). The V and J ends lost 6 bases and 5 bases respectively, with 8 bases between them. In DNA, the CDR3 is TGTGCCAGCAGACCGGGAGATAATTCACCCCTCCACTTT. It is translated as CASRPGDNSPLHF. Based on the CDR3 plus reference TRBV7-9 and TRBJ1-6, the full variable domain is DTGVSQNPRHKITKRGQNVTFRCDPISEHNRLYWYRQTLGQGPEFLTYFQNEAQLEKSRLLSDRFSAERPKGSFSTLEIQRTEQGDSAMYLCASRPGDNSPLHFGNGTRLTVT.

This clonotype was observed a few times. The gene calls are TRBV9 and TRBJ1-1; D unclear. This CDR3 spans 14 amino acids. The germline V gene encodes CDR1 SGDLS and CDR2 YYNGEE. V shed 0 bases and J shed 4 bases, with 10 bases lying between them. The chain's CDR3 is CASSVDMESTEAFF. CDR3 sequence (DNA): TGTGCCAGCAGCGTAGACATGGAGAGCACTGAAGCTTTCTTT.

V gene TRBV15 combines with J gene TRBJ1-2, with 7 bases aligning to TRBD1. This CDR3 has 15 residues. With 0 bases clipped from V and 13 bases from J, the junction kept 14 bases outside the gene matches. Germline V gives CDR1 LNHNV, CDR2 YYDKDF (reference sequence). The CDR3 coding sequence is TGTGCCACCAGCAGAGATCTGGCAGGGGGGGACGTTTGCACCTTC. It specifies CATSRDLAGGDVCTF.

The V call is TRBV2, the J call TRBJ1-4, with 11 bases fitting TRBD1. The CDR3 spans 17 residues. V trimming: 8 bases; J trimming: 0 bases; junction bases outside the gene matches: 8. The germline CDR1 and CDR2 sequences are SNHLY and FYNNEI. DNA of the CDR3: TGTGCCAGCCGGACAGGGGGCTTCTATACAACTAATGAAAAACTGTTTTTT. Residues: CASRTGGFYTTNEKLFF.

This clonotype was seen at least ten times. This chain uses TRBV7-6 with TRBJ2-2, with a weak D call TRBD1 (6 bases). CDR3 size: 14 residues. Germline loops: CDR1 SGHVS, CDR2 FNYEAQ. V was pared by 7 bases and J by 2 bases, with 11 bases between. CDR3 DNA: TGTGCCAGCAAGACAGGAGCAAACACCGGGGAGCTGTTTTTT. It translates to CASKTGANTGELFF.

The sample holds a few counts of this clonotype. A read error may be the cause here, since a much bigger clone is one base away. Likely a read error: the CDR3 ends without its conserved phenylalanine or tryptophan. The CDR3 spells CASSFTRETQYL. The CDR3, as DNA: TGTGCCAGCAGCTTCACCCGAGAGACCCAGTACCTC. This chain joins TRBV7-9 and TRBJ2-5; D gene ambiguous. Germline V gene lookup returns CDR1 SEHNR and CDR2 FQNEAQ (reference sequence). CDR3 length: 12 residues. Deletions cut 3 bases from V and 4 bases from J, with 6 bases between.